Detailed here is one T cell receptor beta chain. Its target is not known. These data belong to a study of cytomegalovirus exposure and HLA in healthy donors. Study-wide results and caveats: Indistinguishability led to the exclusion of some V segments, TRBV6-2 and TRBV6-3 included.

Primers: 60 Vbeta forward and 13 Jbeta reverse. TCRdb's table, derived via immunoSEQ multiplex PCR, lists solely in-frame clones and lacks some. The top ten hold 2.5% to 3.5% of the sample, which has around 110,000 clones, around 10% seen once. Healthy people donating bone marrow made up the donors. The V and J ends lost 1 base and 2 bases respectively, with 8 bases between them. CDR3 length: 14 amino acids. Germline V gives CDR1 MGHRA, CDR2 YSYEKL. The chain couples TRBV4-1 to TRBJ1-2; no clear D. The sequenced material came from PBMCs. The origin of this receptor is a man between 25 and 39 years old in good health and CMV-seronegative. CDR3 region: CASSQVIPNYGYTF. CDR3 coding DNA: TGCGCCAGCAGCCAAGTTATCCCGAACTATGGCTACACCTTC.